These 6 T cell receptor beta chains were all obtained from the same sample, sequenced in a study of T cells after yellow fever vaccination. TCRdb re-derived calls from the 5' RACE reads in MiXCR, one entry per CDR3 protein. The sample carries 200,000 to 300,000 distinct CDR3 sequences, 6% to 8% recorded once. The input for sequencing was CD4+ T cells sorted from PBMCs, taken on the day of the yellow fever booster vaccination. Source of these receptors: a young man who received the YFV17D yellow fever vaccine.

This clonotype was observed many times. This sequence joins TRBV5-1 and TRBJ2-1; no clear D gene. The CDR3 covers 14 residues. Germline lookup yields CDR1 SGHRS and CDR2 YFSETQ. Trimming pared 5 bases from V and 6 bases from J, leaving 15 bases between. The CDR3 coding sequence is TGCGCCAGCAGGTGGACCACGGACGGCAATGAGCAGTTCTTC. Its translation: CASRWTTDGNEQFF. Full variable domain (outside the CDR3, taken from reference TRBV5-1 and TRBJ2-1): KAGVTQTPRYLIKTRGQQVTLSCSPISGHRSVSWYQQTPGQGLQFLFEYFSETQRNKGNFPGRFSGRQFSNSRSEMNVSTLELGDSALYLCASRWTTDGNEQFFGPGTRLTVL.

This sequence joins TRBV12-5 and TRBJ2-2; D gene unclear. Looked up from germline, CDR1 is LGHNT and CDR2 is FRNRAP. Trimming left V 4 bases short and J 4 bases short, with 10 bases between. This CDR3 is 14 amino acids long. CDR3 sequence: CASGSGEVTGELFF. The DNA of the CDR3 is TGTGCTAGTGGTTCGGGCGAGGTCACCGGGGAGCTGTTTTTT.

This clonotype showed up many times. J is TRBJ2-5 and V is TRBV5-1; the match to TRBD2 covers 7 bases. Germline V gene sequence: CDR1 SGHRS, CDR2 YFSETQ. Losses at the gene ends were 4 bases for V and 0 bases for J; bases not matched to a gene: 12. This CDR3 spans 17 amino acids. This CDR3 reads CASSPRGSSGDQETQYF. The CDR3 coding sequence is TGCGCCAGCAGCCCAAGGGGCTCAAGCGGGGACCAAGAGACCCAGTACTTC.

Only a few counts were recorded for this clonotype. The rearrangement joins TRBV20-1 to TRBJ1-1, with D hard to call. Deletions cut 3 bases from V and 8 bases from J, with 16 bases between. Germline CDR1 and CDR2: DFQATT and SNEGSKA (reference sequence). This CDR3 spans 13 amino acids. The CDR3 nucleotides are TGCAGTGCTAGGGGTGGATTCAACAACGAAGCTTTCTTT. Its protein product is CSARGGFNNEAFF.

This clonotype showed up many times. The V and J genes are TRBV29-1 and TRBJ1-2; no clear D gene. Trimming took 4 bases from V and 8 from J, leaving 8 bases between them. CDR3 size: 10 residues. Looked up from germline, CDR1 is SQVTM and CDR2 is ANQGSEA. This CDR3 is CSVAPDGYTF. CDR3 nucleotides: TGCAGCGTTGCCCCCGACGGCTACACCTTC.

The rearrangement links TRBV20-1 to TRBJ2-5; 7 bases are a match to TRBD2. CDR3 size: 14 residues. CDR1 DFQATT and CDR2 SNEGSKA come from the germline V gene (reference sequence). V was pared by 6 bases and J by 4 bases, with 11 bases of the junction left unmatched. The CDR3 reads CSAPLGGMGETQYF. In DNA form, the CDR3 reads TGCAGTGCCCCCCTCGGGGGGATGGGAGAGACCCAGTACTTC.